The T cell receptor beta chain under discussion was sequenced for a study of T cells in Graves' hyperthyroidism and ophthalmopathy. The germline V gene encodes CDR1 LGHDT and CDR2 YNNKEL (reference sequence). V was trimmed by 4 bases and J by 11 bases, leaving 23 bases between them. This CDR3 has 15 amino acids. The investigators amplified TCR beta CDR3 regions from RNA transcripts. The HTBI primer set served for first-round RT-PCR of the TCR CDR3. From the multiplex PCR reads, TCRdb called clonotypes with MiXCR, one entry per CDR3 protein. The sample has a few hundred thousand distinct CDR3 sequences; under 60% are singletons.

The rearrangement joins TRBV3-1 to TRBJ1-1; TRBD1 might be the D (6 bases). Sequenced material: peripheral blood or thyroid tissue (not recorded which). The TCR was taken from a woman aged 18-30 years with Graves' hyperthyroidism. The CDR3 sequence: CASSPFQGQGRGAFF. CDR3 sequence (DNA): TGTGCCAGCAGCCCCTTCCAGGGACAAGGGCGCGGGGCTTTCTTT.